This T cell receptor (beta chain) was identified during a study of STAT5B mutations in CD4+ large granular lymphocyte leukemia (dated by TCRdb to the early 2020s). Regarding the complete study: Among the healthy controls, the CDR3 'QG' motif was associated with a particular HLA allele. The TCRbeta repertoires of CD4+ T-cell large granular lymphocyte leukemia patients were compared with the TCRbeta repertoires of healthy blood donors. Flow cytometry performed on FACSCanto II or FACSVerse showed that the purified fractions had more than 95% purity among lymphocytes. Study-level results and caveats: Greater clonality appeared to be present in CD4-sorted patient repertoires than in healthy CD4+ repertoires, and the difference was retained after the putative leukemic clones were removed. Each patient's main leukemic clonotypes were private, but roughly a quarter of these clonotypes showed up at low frequency in the non-leukemic repertoires of other patients. Enrichment of TRBV06-family usage was observed among the top patient clones (8/27) relative to healthy controls (2/35). The data were not HLA-matched, and the relatively small sample size could explain the higher clonality seen in CD4+ compared with CD8+ T-LGLL.

The germline V gene yields SNHLY for CDR1 and FYNNEI for CDR2. Its CDR3 holds 14 amino acids, cysteine through phenylalanine. Here the CDR3 DNA is all that survives: 42 bases in frame from base 1. The junction shows trimming of 4 bases on V and 1 base on J, and the gene matches do not reach 0 bases of it. To note about this clone: Its target antigen remains unknown. Per-base quality was not reported, and no clone a single base away is much larger than it.

The immunoSEQ assay at survey resolution was used to sequence TCRbeta rearrangements from genomic DNA. In the source study's methods: In the TCR sequencing data, the smallest productive clonotype frequency that could be detected was 2.59 x 10-5. Analyses included only productive TCRbeta rearrangements, meaning complete and in-frame sequences. Simpson clonality, calculated in the immunoSEQ Analyzer version 3.0, was used as the measure of sample clonality. Clones were binned by frequency as very rare, small, medium, large (1-20%) or hyperexpanded (>20%). Generation probabilities were estimated with OLGA 1.2.3, V-gene circos plots were generated with VDJtools, specificities were searched for in VDJdb, and CDR3 motifs were identified with GLIPH. Drawn from immuneACCESS, this table holds only the in-frame rearrangements with V and J called that TCRdb kept. Clones are partly lost; checked studies trace under half to an unresolved V gene and leave the rest unexplained. V and J calls and clone size are given by that table; D and trimming were obtained from the DNA. This sample comprises some 45,000 clones, approximately 86% of them detected only once. Approximately 2.5% of the sample comes from the top ten.

Buffy coats from 37 blood donors, supplied by the Finnish Red Cross blood service, were used as healthy controls. All TCR-sequenced material derived from peripheral blood: patient blood samples and healthy donor buffy coats. Ficoll-Hypaque gradient centrifugation was used to isolate peripheral blood mononuclear cells. CD4+ cells were purified magnetically from the buffy coats of healthy controls. The Gentra Puregene Cell and Tissue kit was used for genomic DNA extraction, and quantification was performed on a Qubit 2.0 fluorometer. Sequences were obtained from CD4+ T cells from blood buffy coats. The sequence is built from TRBV2 and TRBJ2-2, with 7 junctional bases fitting TRBD1. The receptor comes from a human donor in good health. The CDR3 amino acid sequence is: CASSGTGNTGELFF. The bases read TGTGCCAGCAGTGGGACAGGGAACACCGGGGAGCTGTTTTTT.